This TCR beta chain is from a study of T cells in women clearing cervical HPV infection. Background on the study: Case blood was drawn when the lesion was first found; control blood after infection became undetectable. Cases' blood sampling followed lesion detection by median around 23 weeks (90 to 200).

About this clone itself: Its target is unknown. The CDR3 end is not reached by the read, which stops 3 residues before it; the germline J gene fills it in.

The CDR3 has 14 residues. Germline lookup yields CDR1 LGHNT and CDR2 FRNRAP. Trimming removed 4 bases from V and 7 bases from J; junction bases left unmatched: 7. Clones were sequenced by immunoSEQ multiplex PCR, and TCRdb holds only the in-frame ones, with some missing. This sample contains some 40,000 clones. Points from the study as a whole: Effector/memory and HPV-specific T cells were not isolated, and association timing is unknown. CIN3+ cases had significantly higher TCR repertoire richness than controls, but evenness did not differ.

This chain uses TRBV12-5 with TRBJ2-1; 7 bases align to TRBD2. This TCR derives from a woman aged 18 to 75 with a cervical HPV16 infection that either progressed to CIN3+ or cleared (not recorded which). The sequenced material came from blood buffy coat. CDR3: CASGSWGGDNEQFF. The sequenced part of the CDR3 DNA is TGTGCTAGTGGTTCGTGGGGGGGGGATAATGAG.